This TCR beta chain was sequenced in a study of T cell changes during pregnancy in multiple sclerosis. Using immunoSEQ multiplex PCR, the repertoire was profiled, and TCRdb retains in-frame clones only, with some absent. The repertoire holds about 34,000 clones, with roughly 89% as singletons. With 6 bases removed from V and 1 base from J, the gap between germline ends came to 6 bases. CDR1 is LGHNA, CDR2 YNFKEQ, per germline. The CDR3 sequence is 12 residues long. This TCR was sampled from a female donor with multiple sclerosis, enrolled in a pregnancy study. The chain joins TRBV4-2 to TRBJ1-1; D might be TRBD1 (6 bases). The sample in question was CD8+ T cells from peripheral blood mononuclear cells, obtained in the third trimester of pregnancy. CDR3 sequence (DNA): TGTGCCAGCAGACAGGGGAACACTGAAGCTTTCTTT. This sequence encodes CASRQGNTEAFF.